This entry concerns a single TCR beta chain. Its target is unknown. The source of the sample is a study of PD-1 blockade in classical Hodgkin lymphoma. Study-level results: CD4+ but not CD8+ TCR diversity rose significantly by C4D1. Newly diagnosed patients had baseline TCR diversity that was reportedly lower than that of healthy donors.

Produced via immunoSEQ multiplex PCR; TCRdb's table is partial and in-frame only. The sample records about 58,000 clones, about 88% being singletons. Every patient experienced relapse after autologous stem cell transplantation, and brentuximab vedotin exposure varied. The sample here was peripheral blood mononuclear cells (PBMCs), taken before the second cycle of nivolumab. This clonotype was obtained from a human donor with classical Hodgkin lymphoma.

The DNA for the CDR3 is TGTGCCAGCAGTCCCGGGGCTAGCCTCACAGATACGCAGTATTTT. Translating it yields CASSPGASLTDTQYF. The J gene is TRBJ2-3, the V gene TRBV6-5; D may be TRBD1 or TRBD2 (5 bases each). The CDR3 consists of 15 residues. Germline V CDR1 and CDR2: MNHEY, SVGAGI. V gave up 5 bases and J gave up 2 bases, with 14 bases separating them.